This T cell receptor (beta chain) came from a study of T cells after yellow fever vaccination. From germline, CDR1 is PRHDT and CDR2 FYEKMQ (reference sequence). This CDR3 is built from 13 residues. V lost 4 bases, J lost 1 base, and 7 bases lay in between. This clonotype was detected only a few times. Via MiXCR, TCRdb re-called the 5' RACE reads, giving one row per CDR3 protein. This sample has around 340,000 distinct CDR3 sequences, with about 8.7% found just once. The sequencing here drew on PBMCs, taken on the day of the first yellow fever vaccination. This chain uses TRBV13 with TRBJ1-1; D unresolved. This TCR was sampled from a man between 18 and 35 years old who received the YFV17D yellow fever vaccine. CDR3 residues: CASSSYTNTEAFF. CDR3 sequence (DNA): TGTGCCAGCAGCTCGTACACGAACACTGAAGCTTTCTTT.